This T cell receptor beta chain was sequenced in a study of CD8 T cells in Susac syndrome. V lost 3 bases and J 3 bases, leaving 9 bases between the germline ends. The CDR3 is 12 amino acids. CDR1 is DFQATT, CDR2 SNEGSKA, per germline (reference sequence). Roughly 0.45 to 1 ug RNA was reverse transcribed with random hexamers. Using its own MiXCR run on the immunoSEQ multiplex PCR reads, TCRdb lists one record per CDR3 protein. The table has a few hundred thousand distinct CDR3 sequences, 90% to 95% seen once. This receptor was taken from a human donor with multiple sclerosis. The sample was CD4+ T cells from PBMCs. The V call is TRBV20-1, the J call TRBJ2-7; D is possibly TRBD2 (5 bases). The CDR3 loop reads CSARTGFYEQYF. CDR3 nucleotide sequence: TGCAGTGCTAGGACGGGATTCTACGAGCAGTACTTC.